This T cell receptor (beta chain) comes out of a study of blood T cell repertoires in COVID-19. The repertoire was sequenced with immunoSEQ multiplex PCR; TCRdb's copy has only in-frame clones and lacks some. In the table there are around 180,000 clones, more than 80% of which are singletons. The junction had 3 bases not matched to a gene; V was cut back by 8 bases and J by 6 bases. Germline CDR1 MGHDK, CDR2 SYGVNS. There are 12 residues in the CDR3. There are a few counts of this clone. The sample taken for sequencing was PBMCs or T cells enriched from blood (not recorded which). The chain joins TRBV25-1 to TRBJ1-2, with 10 bases aligning to TRBD1. The TCR was taken from a man aged 50 to 59 who had recovered from COVID-19. The DNA for the CDR3 is TGTGCCAGCGAAGACAGGGGGCATGGCTACACCTTC. Encoded protein: CASEDRGHGYTF.